The 16 T cell receptor beta chains presented below share a single source sample, sequenced in a study of radiation and T cells in renal cell carcinoma. TCRdb's table, derived via immunoSEQ multiplex PCR, lists solely in-frame clones and lacks some. The data contain 140,000 to 150,000 clones, around 90% of them singletons. This sample's time point: baseline pretreatment blood. The treatment denotes: 15 Gy SBRT to primary tumor, nephrectomy 4 weeks later. The source material was blood, sampled from a patient whose treatment included radiotherapy and nephrectomy. The receptors were gathered from a woman in her seventies with renal cell carcinoma.

This clone was seen only a few times. At the DNA level, this CDR3 is encoded by other sequences in the same sample as well. The V and J genes are TRBV9 and TRBJ1-1, with TRBD1 as a possible D gene (5 bases). Germline V gene sequence: CDR1 SGDLS, CDR2 YYNGEE. The V end lost 0 bases, the J end lost 4 bases, and 10 bases lay between the germline ends. The CDR3 spans 14 residues. CDR3 DNA: TGTGCCAGCAGCGTAGCCCAGGGCGGCACTGAAGCTTTCTTT. Protein: CASSVAQGGTEAFF. Variable domain in full (rest from reference TRBV9 and TRBJ1-1): DSGVTQTPKHLITATGQRVTLRCSPRSGDLSVYWYQQSLDQGLQFLIQYYNGEERAKGNILERFSAQQFPDLHSELNLSSLELGDSALYFCASSVAQGGTEAFFGQGTRLTVV.

This chain links TRBV9 with TRBJ2-3; no firm D call. This CDR3 has 16 residues. CDR1 and CDR2 from the germline V gene are SGDLS and YYNGEE. V was trimmed by 0 bases and J by 2 bases, leaving 13 bases between them. The DNA of the CDR3 is TGTGCCAGCAGCGTAGCGGTTCGCCTATTCACAGATACGCAGTATTTT. Translation: CASSVAVRLFTDTQYF.

As for this clone: Within the sample, other DNA sequences also encode this same CDR3. This sequence joins TRBV5-1 and TRBJ1-5, with a tentative D call TRBD1 (6 bases). The CDR3 totals 14 residues. The germline V gene has CDR1 SGHRS and CDR2 YFSETQ. With 0 bases removed from V and 7 bases from J, the gap between germline ends came to 11 bases. CDR3 DNA sequence: TGCGCCAGCAGCTTGGCAGGGGCAGGGCAGCCCCAGCATTTT. Translated: CASSLAGAGQPQHF.

The rearrangement uses TRBV4-3 and TRBJ2-1; possibly TRBD2 for D (6 bases). CDR1 LGHNA and CDR2 YSLEER come from the germline V gene. The V and J ends lost 4 bases and 8 bases respectively, with 12 bases between them. This CDR3 contains 13 residues. The CDR3 loop reads CASSPRLGHEQFF. The CDR3 DNA reads TGCGCCAGCAGCCCACGACTAGGCCATGAGCAGTTCTTC.

V and J are TRBV29-1 and TRBJ2-5, with D possibly called TRBD1 or TRBD2 (6 bases each). Trimming pared 1 base from V and 5 bases from J, leaving 17 bases between. Germline V gene data show CDR1 as SQVTM and CDR2 as ANQGSEA. The CDR3 is 15 residues long. The CDR3 bases are TGCAGCGTTGAAGTCGGGGGCCTCGGGTGGGAGACCCAGTACTTC. This encodes CSVEVGGLGWETQYF.

The rearrangement joins TRBV5-1 to TRBJ2-3; unclear D gene. There are 15 residues in the CDR3. Germline V gene data show CDR1 as SGHRS and CDR2 as YFSETQ. V lost 1 base and J lost 1, with 10 bases in between. CDR3 region: CASSLSWPGTDTQYF. CDR3 coding DNA: TGCGCCAGCAGCTTGTCGTGGCCCGGCACAGATACGCAGTATTTT.

The chain links TRBV11-2 to TRBJ1-3, with D uncertain. The CDR3 runs to 12 residues. Trimming left V 3 bases short and J 8 bases short, with 8 bases between. Germline CDR1 SGHAT, CDR2 FQNNGV. CDR3 nucleotides: TGTGCCAGCAGCTTCGAGGCGGACACCATATATTTT. It specifies CASSFEADTIYF.

The CDR3 spells CASKLTSGGYEQYF. As DNA, the CDR3 is TGTGCCAGCAAACTGACTAGCGGGGGCTACGAGCAGTACTTC. The V gene is TRBV6-6, the J gene TRBJ2-7; TRBD2 aligns across 12 bases. Unmatched junction bases numbered 4, after V lost 7 bases and J lost 3 bases. The CDR3 extends over 14 amino acids. Germline V gene lookup returns CDR1 MNHNY and CDR2 SVGAGI (reference sequence).

The chain combines TRBV11-3 with TRBJ2-1; no firm D call. Trimming took off 4 bases at V and 3 bases at J, with 13 bases between the two ends. The CDR3 is made up of 15 amino acids. CDR1 is SGHNT, CDR2 YENEEA, per germline. The chain's CDR3 is CASSSPQSGYNEQFF. The CDR3 DNA sequence: TGTGCCAGCAGCTCCCCTCAGTCGGGCTACAATGAGCAGTTCTTC.

The chain is built from TRBV2 and TRBJ2-7; tentatively, D is TRBD1 (5 bases). The CDR3 extends over 14 amino acids. Trimming took 6 bases from V and 3 from J, leaving 15 bases between them. The germline V gene has CDR1 SNHLY and CDR2 FYNNEI. CDR3 DNA: TGTGCCAGCAGGGAGCAGGGTCCGGGCTACGAGCAGTACTTC. This translates into CASREQGPGYEQYF. Based on the CDR3 plus reference TRBV2 and TRBJ2-7, the full variable domain is EPEVTQTPSHQVTQMGQEVILRCVPISNHLYFYWYRQILGQKVEFLVSFYNNEISEKSEIFDDQFSVERPDGSNFTLKIRSTKLEDSAMYFCASREQGPGYEQYFGPGTRLTVT.

This chain links TRBV28 with TRBJ1-6; 7 nucleotides line up with TRBD1. With 5 bases clipped from V and 10 bases from J, the junction kept 20 bases outside the gene matches. The CDR3 covers 18 residues. Germline CDR1 MDHEN, CDR2 SYDVKM. The CDR3 region has the DNA TGTGCCAGCAGTCCCTCCCTGTCGACAGGGAGGTTCCTCTCACCCCTCCACTTT. Protein: CASSPSLSTGRFLSPLHF.

This clone was observed once. The V call is TRBV19, the J call TRBJ2-6, with unresolved D. The germline V and J ends were trimmed by 3 bases and 1 base, with 10 bases remaining between them. Germline lookup yields CDR1 LNHDA and CDR2 SQIVND (reference sequence). This CDR3 has 16 residues. CDR3 region: CASSMVGASGANVLTF. The CDR3 DNA sequence: TGTGCCAGTAGTATGGTAGGAGCTTCTGGGGCCAACGTCCTGACTTTC.

The V and J genes are TRBV5-1 and TRBJ2-3; 8 positions agree with TRBD2. CDR1 is SGHRS and CDR2 is YFSETQ in the germline V gene. Unmatched junction bases numbered 10, after V lost 4 bases and J lost 3 bases. This CDR3 has 16 amino acids. CDR3 amino acids: CASSLELTGGTDTQYF. Here the CDR3 DNA reads TGCGCCAGCAGCCTGGAATTGACGGGGGGGACAGATACGCAGTATTTT.

The genes are TRBV5-6 and TRBJ1-4, with 8 bases that match TRBD1. J was trimmed by 3 bases and V by 3 bases; bases with no gene match: 1. CDR1 is SGHDT, CDR2 YYEEEE, per germline. CDR3 size: 14 residues. CDR3 sequence: CASSWTGPNEKLFF. In nucleotides, the CDR3 is TGTGCCAGCAGCTGGACAGGGCCTAATGAAAAACTGTTTTTT.

The J gene is TRBJ1-5, the V gene TRBV7-9; D not resolved. Per germline, CDR1 SEHNR and CDR2 FQNEAQ (reference sequence). The CDR3 loop spans 13 amino acids. Trimming took 5 bases from V and 6 from J, leaving 11 bases between them. This CDR3 is CASSRPGGQPQHF. CDR3 sequence (DNA): TGTGCCAGCAGCCGACCCGGAGGTCAGCCCCAGCATTTT.

This chain links TRBV6-1 with TRBJ1-5, with D uncertain. CDR1 is MNHNS and CDR2 is SASEGT in the germline V gene. The V and J ends lost 1 base and 0 bases respectively, with 7 bases between them. The CDR3 totals 15 residues. For the CDR3, the DNA is TGTGCCAGCAGTGAAGGCTGGAATAGCAATCAGCCCCAGCATTTT. Translation gives CASSEGWNSNQPQHF.